This TCR beta chain was captured in a study of regulatory T cells in long-lasting Graves disease. As for time point: newly diagnosed GD, antithyroid drugs for less than 3 months. The TCR library was prepared using RNA isolated from PBMCs. Arm-PCR of CDR3 regions with iRepertoire HTBI primers generated TCR beta libraries. TCRdb recomputed calls from the multiplex PCR reads with MiXCR, one row per CDR3 protein. The profile covers about 380,000 distinct CDR3 sequences, with roughly a sixth appearing a single time and roughly 20% taken by the ten largest. This clonotype was counted many times. The germline V gene encodes CDR1 SQVTM and CDR2 ANQGSEA. The CDR3 is 10 residues long.

The clonotype comes from a female donor with Graves disease. The sequencing used peripheral blood mononuclear cells (PBMCs), collected at new diagnosis, from a patient treated with antithyroid drugs. This chain links TRBV29-1 with TRBJ2-5; D is unclear. The CDR3 loop is CTTNSETQYF. The CDR3 nucleotides read TGCACCACAAATTCGGAGACCCAGTACTTC.